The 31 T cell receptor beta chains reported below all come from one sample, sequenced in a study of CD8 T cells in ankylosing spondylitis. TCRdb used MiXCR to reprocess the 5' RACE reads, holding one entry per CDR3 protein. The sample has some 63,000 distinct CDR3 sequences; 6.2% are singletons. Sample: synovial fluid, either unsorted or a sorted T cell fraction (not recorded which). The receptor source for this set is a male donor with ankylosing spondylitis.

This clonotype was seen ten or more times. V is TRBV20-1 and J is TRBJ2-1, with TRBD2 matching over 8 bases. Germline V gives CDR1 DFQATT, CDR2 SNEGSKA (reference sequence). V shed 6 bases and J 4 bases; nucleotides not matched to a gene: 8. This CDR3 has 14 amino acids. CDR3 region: CSAERSSGYNEQFF. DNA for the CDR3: TGCAGTGCCGAGAGGTCTAGCGGGTACAATGAGCAGTTCTTC.

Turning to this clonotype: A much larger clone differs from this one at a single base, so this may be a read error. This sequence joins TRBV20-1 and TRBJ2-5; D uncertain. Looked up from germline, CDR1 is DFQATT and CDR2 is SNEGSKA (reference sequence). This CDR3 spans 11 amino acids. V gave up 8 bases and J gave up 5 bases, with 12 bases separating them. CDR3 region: CSTTRMETQYF. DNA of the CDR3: TGCAGTACTACAAGAATGGAGACCCAGTACTTC.

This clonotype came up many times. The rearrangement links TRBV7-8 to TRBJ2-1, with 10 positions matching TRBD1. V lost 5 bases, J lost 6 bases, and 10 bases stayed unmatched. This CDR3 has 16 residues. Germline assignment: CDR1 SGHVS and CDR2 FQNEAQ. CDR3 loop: CASSVRDRGPSNEQFF. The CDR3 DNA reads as TGTGCCAGCAGCGTACGAGACAGGGGGCCGTCCAATGAGCAGTTCTTC.

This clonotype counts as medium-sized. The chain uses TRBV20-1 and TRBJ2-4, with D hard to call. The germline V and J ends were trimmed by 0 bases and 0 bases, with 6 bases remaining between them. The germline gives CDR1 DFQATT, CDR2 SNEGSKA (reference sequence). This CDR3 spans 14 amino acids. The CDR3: CSARDNLAKNIQYF. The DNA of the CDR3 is TGCAGTGCTAGAGATAACCTAGCCAAAAACATTCAGTACTTC.

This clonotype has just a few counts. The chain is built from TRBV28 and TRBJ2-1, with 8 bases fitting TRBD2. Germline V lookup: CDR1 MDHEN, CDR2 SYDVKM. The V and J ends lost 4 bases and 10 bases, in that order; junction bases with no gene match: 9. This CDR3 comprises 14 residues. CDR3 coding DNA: TGTGCCAGCAGTTCCTCCGGGACTAGAACGGAGCAGTTCTTC. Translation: CASSSSGTRTEQFF.

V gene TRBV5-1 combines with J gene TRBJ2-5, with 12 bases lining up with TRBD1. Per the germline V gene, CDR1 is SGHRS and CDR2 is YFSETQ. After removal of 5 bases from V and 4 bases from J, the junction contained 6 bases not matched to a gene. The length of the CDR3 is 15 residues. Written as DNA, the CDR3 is TGCGCCAGCAGGAGGGACAGGGGGCTTGGAGAGACCCAGTACTTC. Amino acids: CASRRDRGLGETQYF.

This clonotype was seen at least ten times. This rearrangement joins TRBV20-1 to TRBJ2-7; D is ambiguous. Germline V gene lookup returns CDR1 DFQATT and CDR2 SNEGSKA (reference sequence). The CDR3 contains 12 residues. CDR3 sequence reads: CRVGRRPGEQYF. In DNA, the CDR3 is TGCAGAGTGGGTAGGCGTCCGGGCGAGCAGTACTTC.

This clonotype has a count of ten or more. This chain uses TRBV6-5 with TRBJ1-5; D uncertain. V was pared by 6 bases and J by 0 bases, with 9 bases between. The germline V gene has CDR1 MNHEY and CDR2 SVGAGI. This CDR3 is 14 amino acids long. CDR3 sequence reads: CASRYSSSNQPQHF. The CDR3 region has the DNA TGTGCCAGCAGGTACAGTTCTAGCAATCAGCCCCAGCATTTT.

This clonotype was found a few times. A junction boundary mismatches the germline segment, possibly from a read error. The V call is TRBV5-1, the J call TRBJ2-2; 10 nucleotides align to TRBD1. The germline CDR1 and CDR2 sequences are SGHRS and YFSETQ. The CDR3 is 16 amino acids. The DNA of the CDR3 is TGCGCCAGCAGCCGAGGACAGGGGGAAATCACCGGGGAGCTGTCTTTT. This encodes CASSRGQGEITGELSF.

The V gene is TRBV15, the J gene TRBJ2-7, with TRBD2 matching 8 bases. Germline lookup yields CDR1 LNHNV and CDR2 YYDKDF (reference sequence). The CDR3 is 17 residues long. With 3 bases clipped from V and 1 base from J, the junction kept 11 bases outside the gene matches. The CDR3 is CATSSSPDSGTSYEQYF. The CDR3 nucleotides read TGTGCCACCAGCAGCTCCCCTGATAGCGGGACTTCCTACGAGCAGTACTTC.

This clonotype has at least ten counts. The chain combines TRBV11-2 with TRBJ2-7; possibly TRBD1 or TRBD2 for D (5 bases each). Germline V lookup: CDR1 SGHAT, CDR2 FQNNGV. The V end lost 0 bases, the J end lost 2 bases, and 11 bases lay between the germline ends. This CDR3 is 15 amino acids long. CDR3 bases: TGTGCCAGCAGCTTAGAATGGGACCGAACCTACGAGCAGTACTTC. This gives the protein CASSLEWDRTYEQYF.

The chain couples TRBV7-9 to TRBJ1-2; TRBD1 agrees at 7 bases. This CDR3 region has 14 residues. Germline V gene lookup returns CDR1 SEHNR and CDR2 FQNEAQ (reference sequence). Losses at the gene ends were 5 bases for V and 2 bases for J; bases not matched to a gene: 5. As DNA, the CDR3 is TGTGCCAGCAGCCCGAAGGACAGGAACTATGGCTACACCTTC. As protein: CASSPKDRNYGYTF.

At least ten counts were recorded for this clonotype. CDR3 DNA: TGCGCCAGCAGCTTTGAAGACAGGGGGCTCGATGAGCAGTTCTTC. Amino acid sequence: CASSFEDRGLDEQFF. The rearrangement uses TRBV5-1 and TRBJ2-1, with TRBD1 matching 10 bases. V lost 2 bases to trimming and J lost 8 bases; unmatched junction nucleotides: 7. The CDR3 length is 15 residues. Germline CDR1 SGHRS, CDR2 YFSETQ.

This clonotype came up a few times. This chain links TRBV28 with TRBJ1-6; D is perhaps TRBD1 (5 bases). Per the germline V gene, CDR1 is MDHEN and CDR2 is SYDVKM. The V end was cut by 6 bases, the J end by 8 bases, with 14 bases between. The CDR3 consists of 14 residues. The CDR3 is CASSPWGSDSPLHF. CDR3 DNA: TGTGCCAGCAGCCCCTGGGGGAGTGATTCACCCCTCCACTTT.

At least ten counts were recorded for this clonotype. In nucleotides, the CDR3 is TGTGCCAGCAGCACTGGACTAGCGGGAACCACAGATACGCAGTATTTT. It codes for CASSTGLAGTTDTQYF. V gene TRBV5-8 combines with J gene TRBJ2-3; 12 bases fit TRBD2. This CDR3 has 16 amino acids. The ends lost 4 bases at V and 2 bases at J; junction bases unmatched: 5. CDR1 is SGHTS and CDR2 is YDEGEE in the germline V gene.

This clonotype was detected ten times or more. The CDR3 DNA reads as TGCGCCAGCAGCTTGGAGGTCAGGCAGAACACTGAAGCTTTCTTT. Translation: CASSLEVRQNTEAFF. V is TRBV5-1 and J is TRBJ1-1; D call uncertain. The germline gives CDR1 SGHRS, CDR2 YFSETQ. V shed 0 bases and J shed 1 base, with 10 bases lying between them. CDR3 length: 15 amino acids.

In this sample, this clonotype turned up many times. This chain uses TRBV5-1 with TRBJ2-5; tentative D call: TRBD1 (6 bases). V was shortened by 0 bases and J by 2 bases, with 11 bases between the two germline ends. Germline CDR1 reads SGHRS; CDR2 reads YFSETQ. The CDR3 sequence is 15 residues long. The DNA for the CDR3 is TGCGCCAGCAGCTTGGAGGGACAAAGGCAAGAGACCCAGTACTTC. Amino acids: CASSLEGQRQETQYF.

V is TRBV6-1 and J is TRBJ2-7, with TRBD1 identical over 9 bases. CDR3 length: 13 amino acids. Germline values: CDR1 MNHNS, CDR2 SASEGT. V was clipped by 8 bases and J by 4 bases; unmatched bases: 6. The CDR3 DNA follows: TGTGCCAGCGGGGACAGGGCCTTTTACGAGCAGTACTTC. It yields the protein CASGDRAFYEQYF.

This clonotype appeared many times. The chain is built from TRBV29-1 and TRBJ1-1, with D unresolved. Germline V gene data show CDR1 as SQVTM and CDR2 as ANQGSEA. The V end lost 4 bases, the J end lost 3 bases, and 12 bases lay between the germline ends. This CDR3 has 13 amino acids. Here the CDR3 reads CSVGSTRDTEAFF. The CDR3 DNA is TGCAGCGTTGGGTCCACAAGGGACACTGAAGCTTTCTTT.

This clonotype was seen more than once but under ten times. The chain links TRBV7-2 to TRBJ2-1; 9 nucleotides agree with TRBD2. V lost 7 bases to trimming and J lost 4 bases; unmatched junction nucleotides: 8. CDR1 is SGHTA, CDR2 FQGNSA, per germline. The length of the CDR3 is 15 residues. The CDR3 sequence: CASNPGLAGYNEQFF. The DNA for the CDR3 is TGTGCCAGCAACCCGGGACTAGCTGGGTACAATGAGCAGTTCTTC.

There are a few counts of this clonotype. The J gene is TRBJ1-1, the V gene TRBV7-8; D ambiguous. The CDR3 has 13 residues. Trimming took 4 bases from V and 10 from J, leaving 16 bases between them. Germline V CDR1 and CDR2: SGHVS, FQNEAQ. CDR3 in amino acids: CASSSGTRVGAFF. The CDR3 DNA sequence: TGTGCCAGCAGCTCCGGCACGAGGGTTGGAGCTTTCTTT.

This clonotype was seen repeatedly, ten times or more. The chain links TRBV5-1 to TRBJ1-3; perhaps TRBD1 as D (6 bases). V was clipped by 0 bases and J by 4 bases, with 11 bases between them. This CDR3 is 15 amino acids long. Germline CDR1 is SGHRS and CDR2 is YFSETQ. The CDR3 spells CASSLDGGPGNTIYF. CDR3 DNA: TGCGCCAGCAGCTTGGACGGGGGGCCCGGAAACACCATATATTTT.

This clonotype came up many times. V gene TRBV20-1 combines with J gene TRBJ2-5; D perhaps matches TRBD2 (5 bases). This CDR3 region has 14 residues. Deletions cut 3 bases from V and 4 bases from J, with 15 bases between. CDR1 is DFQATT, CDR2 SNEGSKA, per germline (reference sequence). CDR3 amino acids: CSASSVPAGETQYF. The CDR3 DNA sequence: TGCAGTGCTAGTTCAGTCCCCGCGGGAGAGACCCAGTACTTC.

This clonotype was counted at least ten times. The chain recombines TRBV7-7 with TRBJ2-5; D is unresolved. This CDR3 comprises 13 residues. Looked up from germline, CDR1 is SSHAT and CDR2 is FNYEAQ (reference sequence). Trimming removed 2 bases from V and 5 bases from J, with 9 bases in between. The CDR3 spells CASSLNPGETQYF. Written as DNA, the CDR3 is TGTGCCAGCAGCTTAAACCCTGGGGAGACCCAGTACTTC.

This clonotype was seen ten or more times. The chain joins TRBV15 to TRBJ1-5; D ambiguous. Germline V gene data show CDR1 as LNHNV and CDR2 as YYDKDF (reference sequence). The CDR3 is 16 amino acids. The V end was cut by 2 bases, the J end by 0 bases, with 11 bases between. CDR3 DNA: TGTGCCACCAGCAGAAGTCAAAGATCTAGCAATCAGCCCCAGCATTTT. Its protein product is CATSRSQRSSNQPQHF. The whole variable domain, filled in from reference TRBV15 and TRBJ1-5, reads DAMVIQNPRYQVTQFGKPVTLSCSQTLNHNVMYWYQQKSSQAPKLLFHYYDKDFNNEADTPDNFQSRRPNTSFCFLDIRSPGLGDTAMYLCATSRSQRSSNQPQHFGDGTRLSIL.

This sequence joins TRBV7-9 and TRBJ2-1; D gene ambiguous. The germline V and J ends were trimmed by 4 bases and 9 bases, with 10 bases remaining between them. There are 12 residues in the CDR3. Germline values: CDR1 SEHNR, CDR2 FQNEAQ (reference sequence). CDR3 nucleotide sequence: TGTGCCAGCAGCTCGATTGGTGGTGAGCAGTTCTTC. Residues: CASSSIGGEQFF. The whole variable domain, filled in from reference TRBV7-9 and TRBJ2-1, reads DTGVSQNPRHKITKRGQNVTFRCDPISEHNRLYWYRQTLGQGPEFLTYFQNEAQLEKSRLLSDRFSAERPKGSFSTLEIQRTEQGDSAMYLCASSSIGGEQFFGPGTRLTVL.

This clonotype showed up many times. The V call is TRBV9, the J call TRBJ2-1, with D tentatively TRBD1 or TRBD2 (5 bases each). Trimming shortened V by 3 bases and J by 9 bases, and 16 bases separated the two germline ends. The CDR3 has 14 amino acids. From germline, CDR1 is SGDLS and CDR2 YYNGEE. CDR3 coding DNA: TGTGCCAGCAGCGGGGGCCTCCAAGCGGTTGAGCAGTTCTTC. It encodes CASSGGLQAVEQFF. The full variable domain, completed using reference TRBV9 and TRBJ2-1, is DSGVTQTPKHLITATGQRVTLRCSPRSGDLSVYWYQQSLDQGLQFLIQYYNGEERAKGNILERFSAQQFPDLHSELNLSSLELGDSALYFCASSGGLQAVEQFFGPGTRLTVL.

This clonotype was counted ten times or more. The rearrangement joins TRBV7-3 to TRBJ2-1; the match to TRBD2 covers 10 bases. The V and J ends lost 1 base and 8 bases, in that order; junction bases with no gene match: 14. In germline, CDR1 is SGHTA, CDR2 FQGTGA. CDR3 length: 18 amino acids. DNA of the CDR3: TGTGCCAGCAGCTTAAACCCCCCCTCTAGCGGGAGTCTCGATGAGCAGTTCTTC. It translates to CASSLNPPSSGSLDEQFF.

CDR3 in amino acids: CASSPGGPQHF. The CDR3, as DNA: TGTGCCAGCTCACCTGGGGGACCCCAGCATTTT. V and J are TRBV18 and TRBJ1-5, with TRBD1 as a possible D gene (5 bases). V lost 3 bases and J lost 10, with 7 bases in between. The CDR3 runs 11 residues. Germline CDR1 is KGHSH and CDR2 is LQKENI.

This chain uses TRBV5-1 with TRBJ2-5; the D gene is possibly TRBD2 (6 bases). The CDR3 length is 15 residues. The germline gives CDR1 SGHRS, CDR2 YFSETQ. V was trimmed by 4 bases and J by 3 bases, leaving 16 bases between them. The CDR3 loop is CASSPLGIAEETQYF. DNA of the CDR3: TGCGCCAGCAGCCCCCTTGGGATAGCGGAAGAGACCCAGTACTTC.

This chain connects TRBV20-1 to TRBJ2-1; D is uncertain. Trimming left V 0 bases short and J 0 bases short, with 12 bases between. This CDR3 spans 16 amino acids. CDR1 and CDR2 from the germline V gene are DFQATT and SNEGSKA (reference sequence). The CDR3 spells CSARDPRDHSYNEQFF. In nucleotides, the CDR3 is TGCAGTGCTAGAGATCCAAGAGATCACTCCTACAATGAGCAGTTCTTC.